These 8 T cell receptor beta chains were sequenced from one sample in a study of cytomegalovirus exposure and HLA in healthy donors. The primer mix had 60 Vbeta and 13 Jbeta primers. Assay used: immunoSEQ multiplex PCR; TCRdb lists only in-frame clones, some missing. The data show under 40,000 clones, and the top ten clones hold 3% to 3.5%. Sequenced input: PBMCs. The receptors derive from a woman between 40 and 55 years old in good health and CMV-seropositive.

Regarding this clone: Compared with germline, one end of the junction differs, possibly owing to a read error. The V call is TRBV5-6, the J call TRBJ1-1, with D perhaps matching TRBD1 (5 bases). The CDR3 has 12 residues. Germline CDR1 and CDR2: SGHDT and YYEEEE. The CDR3 DNA is TGTGCCAGCAGCTTGGGGGGCCCTGAAGATTTCTTT. Translated: CASSLGGPEDFF.

This chain uses TRBV19 with TRBJ1-5, with 7 nucleotides matching TRBD1. Germline trimming cut 3 bases from V and 5 bases from J; bases unmatched to any gene: 7. Per germline, CDR1 LNHDA and CDR2 SQIVND (reference sequence). The CDR3 extends over 15 amino acids. CDR3 region: CASSIMRGRDQPQHF. The CDR3 DNA follows: TGTGCCAGTAGTATCATGAGGGGGCGAGATCAGCCCCAGCATTTT.

This chain joins TRBV4-2 and TRBJ1-3; 8 nucleotides align to TRBD1. The germline V gene encodes CDR1 LGHNA and CDR2 YNFKEQ. Losses at the gene ends were 0 bases for V and 10 bases for J; bases not matched to a gene: 14. The CDR3 loop spans 17 amino acids. The CDR3 loop is CASSQELIDRGWETIYF. CDR3 DNA sequence: TGTGCCAGCAGCCAAGAGCTTATTGACAGGGGATGGGAGACCATATATTTT.

This chain connects TRBV30 to TRBJ2-5, with 8 bases aligning to TRBD2. The J call is uncertain, as TRBJ2-7 better fits the DNA end. Germline CDR1 GTSNPN, CDR2 SVGIG (reference sequence). There are 16 residues in the CDR3. CDR3 region: CAWSVGDSGTLYEQYF. In nucleotides, the CDR3 is TGTGCCTGGAGTGTAGGGGATAGCGGGACACTCTACGAGCAGTACTTC.

The CDR3 region is CASSLTGTGSYEQYF. CDR3 in DNA: TGTGCCAGCAGCTTAACCGGGACAGGGAGCTACGAGCAGTACTTC. The chain couples TRBV7-3 to TRBJ2-7; TRBD1 aligns across 9 bases. This CDR3 is 15 amino acids long. Germline assignment: CDR1 SGHTA and CDR2 FQGTGA. Trimming removed 0 bases from V and 3 bases from J; junction bases left unmatched: 3. The variable domain in full, completed from reference TRBV7-3 and TRBJ2-7, reads GAGVSQTPSNKVTEKGKYVELRCDPISGHTALYWYRQSLGQGPEFLIYFQGTGAADDSGLPNDRFFAVRPEGSVSTLKIQRTERGDSAVYLCASSLTGTGSYEQYFGPGTRLTVT.

The chain links TRBV28 to TRBJ1-2, with D perhaps TRBD1 (6 bases). This CDR3 has 14 amino acids. Trimming took off 6 bases at V and 4 bases at J, with 15 bases between the two ends. CDR1 and CDR2 (germline): MDHEN, SYDVKM. The CDR3 here is CASSRSRDTYGYTF. The CDR3 region has the DNA TGTGCCAGCAGCCGATCTCGGGACACCTATGGCTACACCTTC.

This chain joins TRBV30 and TRBJ1-2; D not resolved. Trimming pared 0 bases from V and 8 bases from J, leaving 10 bases between. This CDR3 is built from 12 residues. Germline V CDR1 and CDR2: GTSNPN, SVGIG (reference sequence). The chain's CDR3 is CAWSVGRRGYTF. The CDR3 DNA follows: TGTGCCTGGAGTGTAGGGAGGCGAGGCTACACCTTC.

This clone is classed as medium-sized by frequency. The chain joins TRBV15 to TRBJ2-7; possibly TRBD2 for D (5 bases). In germline, CDR1 is LNHNV, CDR2 YYDKDF (reference sequence). The CDR3 consists of 13 residues. Trimming shortened V by 0 bases and J by 5 bases, and 8 bases separated the two germline ends. CDR3 sequence: CATSRERADEQYF. In DNA, the CDR3 is TGTGCCACCAGCAGAGAGAGGGCAGACGAGCAGTACTTC.